This T cell receptor (beta chain) was found in a study of blood T cell repertoires in COVID-19. With 3 bases clipped from V and 3 bases from J, the junction kept 7 bases outside the gene matches. The CDR3 has 16 amino acids. The germline V gene encodes CDR1 SGDLS and CDR2 YYNGEE. In the authors' workflow: Amplifying reference gene primers gave estimates of nucleated cell counts. TCRdb's table, derived via immunoSEQ multiplex PCR, lists solely in-frame clones and lacks some. V and J calls plus clone size are reproduced from that table; the DNA served to infer D and trimming. The sample has about 180,000 clones, about 81% seen once; the top ten hold approximately 10%. This clone was picked up one time. Those enrolled in Seattle joined during active infection and were followed longitudinally afterward.

The chain uses TRBV9 and TRBJ2-3, with TRBD2 matching over 10 bases. The clonotype was recovered from a woman of 80 years or more with COVID-19, enrolled during active disease. Specimen: peripheral blood. In DNA form, the CDR3 reads TGTGCCAGCAGCGCCGGGACTAGCGTAGTTACAGATACGCAGTATTTT. Translation: CASSAGTSVVTDTQYF.